The 10 T cell receptor beta chains below were found in one sample sequenced in a study of blood T cell repertoires in COVID-19. The method was immunoSEQ multiplex PCR; TCRdb's version includes in-frame clones alone and lacks a portion of them. The table records roughly 300,000 clones, about 85% of them present only once. The sequencing sample was made of peripheral blood. Source of these receptors: a human donor in a cohort sampled during active COVID-19.

This sequence joins TRBV10-1 and TRBJ2-7; D is perhaps TRBD1 (6 bases). Germline V gives CDR1 WNHNN, CDR2 SYGVQD (reference sequence). The CDR3 is made up of 16 amino acids. Deletions cut 10 bases from V and 3 bases from J, with 25 bases between. CDR3: CAIEIGNRESGYEQYF. The CDR3 bases are TGCGCCATCGAGATAGGAAACAGGGAGTCAGGCTACGAGCAGTACTTC.

J is TRBJ2-1 and V is TRBV24-1; maybe TRBD2 (5 bases). Germline CDR1 KGHDR, CDR2 SFDVKD. CDR3 length: 15 residues. V was cut by 7 bases and J by 5 bases, with 17 bases left in between. The DNA for the CDR3 is TGTGCCACCAGGCCCCCTATTAGCGAAAACAATGAGCAGTTCTTC. This gives the protein CATRPPISENNEQFF.

J is TRBJ1-6 and V is TRBV19; TRBD1 might be the D (6 bases). The germline V gene encodes CDR1 LNHDA and CDR2 SQIVND (reference sequence). The germline V and J ends were trimmed by 3 bases and 7 bases, with 10 bases remaining between them. CDR3 length: 14 amino acids. The CDR3 DNA follows: TGTGCCAGTAGTATGGACAGAATGAATTCACCCCTCCACTTT. This codes for CASSMDRMNSPLHF.

This clone was recorded once. V usage is TRBV28 and J usage is TRBJ2-1, with D possibly TRBD2 on 6 matching bases. The germline V gene has CDR1 MDHEN and CDR2 SYDVKM. Between the trimmed V and J ends, which lost 6 bases and 6 bases, there was a span of 9 bases. The CDR3 totals 12 residues. In DNA form, the CDR3 reads TGTGCCAGCAGGGAGGGTGGCAATGAGCAGTTCTTC. It is translated as CASREGGNEQFF.

This chain links TRBV10-3 with TRBJ2-3; D ambiguous. CDR3 length: 16 amino acids. Germline-derived CDR1 and CDR2 are ENHRY and SYGVKD. V was pared by 0 bases and J by 8 bases, with 18 bases between. CDR3 sequence: CAISESTTTGYTTQYF. The CDR3, as DNA: TGTGCCATCAGTGAGTCGACGACGACGGGTTATACTACGCAGTATTTT.

This chain connects TRBV21-1 to TRBJ1-4; no DNA check was done on the table's D call, TRBD1. TRBV21-1 is designated a pseudogene. The CDR3 is 15 residues long. CDR3 coding DNA: TGTGCCAGCAGCAAATTGCCAGGGGCAGCTGAAAAACTGTTTTTT. Translation: CASSKLPGAAEKLFF.

CDR3 coding DNA: TGCAGCGTTGGACAGGGAAGGATGGGTGAGCAGTTCTTC. Protein: CSVGQGRMGEQFF. This chain joins TRBV29-1 and TRBJ2-1, with 7 bases aligning to TRBD1. Germline-derived CDR1 and CDR2 are SQVTM and ANQGSEA. With V trimmed by 4 bases and J by 9 bases, 9 bases remained unmatched. This CDR3 contains 13 residues.

This chain uses TRBV3-1 (or the pseudogene TRBV3-2) with TRBJ2-1; D is undetermined. Trimming stripped 2 bases from V and 10 bases from J, with 12 bases between. The CDR3 consists of 13 residues. Looked up from germline, CDR1 is LGHDT and CDR2 is YNNKEL (reference sequence). CDR3 in DNA: TGTGCCAGCAGCCAAACCCGACTCGCCGAGCAGTTCTTC. It specifies CASSQTRLAEQFF.

The chain links TRBV7-2 to TRBJ1-6; TRBD1 agrees at 10 bases. The CDR3 is made up of 15 amino acids. With 5 bases clipped from V and 10 bases from J, the junction kept 8 bases outside the gene matches. CDR1 is SGHTA, CDR2 FQGNSA, per germline. The CDR3: CASSGTGARTSPLHF. In nucleotides, the CDR3 is TGTGCCAGCAGCGGGACAGGGGCCAGAACATCACCCCTCCACTTT.

This clone was recorded once. V gene TRBV28 combines with J gene TRBJ1-2, with D unclear. Per the germline V gene, CDR1 is MDHEN and CDR2 is SYDVKM. The CDR3 sequence is 11 residues long. V was pared by 8 bases and J by 4 bases, with 8 bases between. CDR3 nucleotide sequence: TGTGCCAGCCGATCCGGCTATGGCTACACCTTC. Encoded protein: CASRSGYGYTF.